The 3 T cell receptor beta chains in this list originate from one sample, sequenced in a study of shared clonotypes between healthy human individuals (dated by TCRdb to 2018 to 2020). Library construction relied on the immunoSEQ multiplex PCR assay. This is the immuneACCESS table as TCRdb keeps it, with only in-frame sequences that have V and J called. A part of the clones is gone; compared with another copy, unresolved V genes explain less than half, and the rest is unexplained. Within this sample are about 680,000 clones, with around 67% of them counted one time only. The top ten clones comprise 1.7% of the sample. Sequencing used memory CD4+ T cells sorted from blood. The meaning of the sample's cell subset or site label: CD45RA-negative fraction. These receptors were obtained from a woman between 25 and 40 years old in good health.

This clone was detected a few times. J is TRBJ2-2 and V is TRBV7-2, with 11 positions matching TRBD2. J gave up 5 bases and V 2 bases, and 4 bases lay outside the gene matches. Germline values: CDR1 SGHTA, CDR2 FQGNSA. CDR3 length: 16 amino acids. The CDR3 bases are TGTGCCAGCAGCTTACTAGCGGGAGGTGGTACCGGGGAGCTGTTTTTT. Encoded protein: CASSLLAGGGTGELFF.

The chain carries TRBV13 and TRBJ2-2, with TRBD2 matching 7 bases. V shed 3 bases, J shed 6 bases, and the junction held 7 bases outside the gene matches. CDR1 PRHDT and CDR2 FYEKMQ come from the germline V gene (reference sequence). This CDR3 is built from 15 residues. The CDR3 nucleotides are TGTGCCAGCAGCTTGGGCGGGAGCGTGGCCGGGGAGCTGTTTTTT. This codes for CASSLGGSVAGELFF.

The rearrangement uses TRBV12-2 and TRBJ2-3; the D call in the table, TRBD2, was not verified against the DNA. TRBV12-2 is listed as a pseudogene. The CDR3 loop spans 17 amino acids. CDR3 sequence: CASRSGLAGVFTDTQYF. The CDR3 DNA follows: TGTGCAAGTCGCTCGGGACTAGCGGGCGTGTTCACAGATACGCAGTATTTT.